This TCR beta chain emerged from a study of blood T cell repertoires in COVID-19 (TCRdb year 2020). Study-wide context: Samples from collaborators originated in the United States, Italy and Spain and spanned both the acute and convalescent phases of COVID-19. The samples were drawn from the first 160 participants of the ongoing ImmuneRACE study and from some 1,300 subjects provided by 6 global collaborators. HLA class I and class II types, where available, came from metadata supplied by the sample provider rather than from assay-based typing. The repertoires were made available in a free public database intended to serve as a resource for research on the immune response to SARS-CoV-2. Subjects who had been exposed to COVID-19, were actively infected with it, or had recovered from it provided the deeply sampled blood TCRbeta repertoires that made up the dataset. The material from the prospective study consisted of cDNA or gDNA derived from T cells, B-cell-depleted T cells, or PBMCs. Sample metadata almost always included a de-identified subject ID, COVID-19 status, age in years and sex.

Whole blood was collected in K2EDTA tubes by collaborating institutions according to the institutions' own protocols. For TCRbeta analysis, collaborators shipped samples in one of three forms: frozen whole blood, isolated PBMCs, or DNA extracted from either of those sample types. Findings and caveats that apply to the study as a whole: How much clinical and demographic metadata was included differed by source and by participant, and the metadata was provided uncurated.

The immunoSEQ Assay, a bias-controlled multiplex PCR, was used to amplify TCRbeta CDR3 regions from genomic DNA. The study's own analysis went as follows. The number of nucleated cells in each sample was estimated from the amplification of reference gene primers within the assay. Sequence reads were collapsed and filtered to measure the absolute abundance of every unique TCRbeta CDR3 rearrangement. Productive Simpson clonality was computed per sample as the square root of Simpson's diversity index over productive rearrangements. TCRdb stores this immuneACCESS table with in-frame sequences only. Part of the clones is absent; in the studies checked, under half of the shortfall reflects unresolved V genes, and no reason is known for the rest. V, J and clone size were drawn from that table, and D and trimming were deduced from the DNA. The sample contains some 150,000 clones, 80% to 90% of them found a single time. Around 3.3% of the sample rests with the top ten.

This clone turned up a few times. It has no known antigen specificity. It has no much larger one-base neighbor in the sample; base qualities were not kept. Via the germline V gene, CDR1 is LGHNA and CDR2 YSLEER. Trimming costs V 0 bases and J 2 bases, and their ends lie 11 bases apart. Its CDR3 holds 16 amino acids, cysteine through phenylalanine. Here the CDR3 DNA is all that survives: 48 bases in frame from base 1. Specimen: peripheral blood. The receptor was isolated from a man between 65 and 85 years old with acute or convalescent COVID-19. The chain was built from TRBV4-3 and TRBJ2-1; the D gene is not confidently resolved. The CDR3 protein sequence reads: CASSQDLELTYNEQFF. The nucleotide sequence is given as TGCGCCAGCAGCCAAGATCTGGAGCTTACCTACAATGAGCAGTTCTTC.